A selection of T cell receptor beta chains follows, all from one sample in a study of identical twins. Each CDR3 protein gets one entry after TCRdb re-called the 5' RACE reads with MiXCR. Here the sample spans roughly 770,000 distinct CDR3 sequences, approximately 18% being singletons. These data were also filed under a second study, of T cells expressing NK-cell markers.

The source material was PBMCs. The receptors stem from a woman aged 18-29 years in good health. The CDR3 runs from the conserved cysteine through the conserved F or W. Each record gives: D gene, CDR3 length, J gene, V gene, clone size, CDR3 DNA, CDR3 protein. A D gene is named only where the DNA matches it firmly. Part of the rows lack a size; the others show once, few, many or a class for expanded clones.

.,12,TRBJ2-7,TRBV29-1,.,TGCAGCGGGAGAGGACAGAATTACGAGCAGTACTTC,CSGRGQNYEQYF
TRBD1,15,TRBJ2-5,TRBV29-1,.,TGCAGCGTTCGCACATCCCGGACAGGGGACGAGACCCAGTACTTC,CSVRTSRTGDETQYF
.,13,TRBJ2-7,TRBV5-1,.,TGCGCCAGCAGCTTGCAGGGTGCCCACGAGCAGTACTTC,CASSLQGAHEQYF
TRBD2,16,TRBJ2-1,TRBV5-1,.,TGCGCCAGCAGCTCGAGACTAGCGGGAGGTTTTAATGAGCAGTTCTTC,CASSSRLAGGFNEQFF
.,14,TRBJ2-7,TRBV2,.,TGTGCCAGCAGTGGCACAGGAAGGGGGAACGAGCAGTACTTC,CASSGTGRGNEQYF
.,15,TRBJ1-6,TRBV20-1,few,TGCAGTGCTAGAGATCTGGGAGGCAGGCATTCACCCCTCCACTTT,CSARDLGGRHSPLHF
TRBD2,14,TRBJ2-3,TRBV20-1,.,TGCAGTGCTAGGAACCTAGCGGGAGAGGATACGCAGTATTTT,CSARNLAGEDTQYF
.,13,TRBJ2-7,TRBV29-1,few,TGCAGCGTTGGGGGTGGGACACTGTACGAGCAGTACTTC,CSVGGGTLYEQYF
.,14,TRBJ2-5,TRBV20-1,.,TGCAGTGCTAGAGCCCAGGCTTCCCAAGAGACCCAGTACTTC,CSARAQASQETQYF
.,12,TRBJ2-5,TRBV3-1,few,TGTGCCAGCAGCCAAGGAGGGAAGACCCAGTACTTC,CASSQGGKTQYF
.,15,TRBJ2-4,TRBV20-1,.,TGCAGTGCTAGAGAGGCAGGGTGGGCCAAAAACATTCAGTACTTC,CSAREAGWAKNIQYF
.,15,TRBJ2-1,TRBV6-5,.,TGTGCCAGCAGTTATTCGGCGGGGCACTACAATGAGCAGTTCTTC,CASSYSAGHYNEQFF
TRBD2,17,TRBJ2-5,TRBV29-1,.,TGCAGCCCCAGACTAGCGGGGGGGCCTTCACGGCAAGAGACCCAGTACTTC,CSPRLAGGPSRQETQYF
.,19,TRBJ2-1,TRBV14,few,TGTGCCAGCAGCCAAGATAGCAAGGGTACTGTGGGTAACTACAATGAGCAGTTCTTC,CASSQDSKGTVGNYNEQFF
.,11,TRBJ1-1,TRBV30,few,TGTGCCTGGAGAAGGAACACTGAAGCTTTCTTT,CAWRRNTEAFF
TRBD2,17,TRBJ2-3,TRBV5-1,few,TGCGCCAGCAGCTTGGGGCCAGCGGGGGGGCCTGTAGATACGCAGTATTTT,CASSLGPAGGPVDTQYF
TRBD2,14,TRBJ2-7,TRBV29-1,.,TGCAGCGTTGGCGTACTAGCGCTAACCTACGAGCAGTACTTC,CSVGVLALTYEQYF
TRBD2,13,TRBJ2-3,TRBV5-1,.,TGCGCCAGCAGTGTGGCGGGGGTAGATACGCAGTATTTT,CASSVAGVDTQYF
.,16,TRBJ1-2,TRBV18,.,TGTGCCAGCTCACCAGACAGAGTACCCTCTAACTATGGCTACACCTTC,CASSPDRVPSNYGYTF
TRBD1,15,TRBJ1-1,TRBV5-6,few,TGTGCCAGCAGCTTGTGGGACAGGGAGGTCACTGAAGCTTTCTTT,CASSLWDREVTEAFF
TRBD2,16,TRBJ2-2,TRBV5-5,few,TGTGCCAGCAGCTTGTACAGCGGGGAAAACACCGGGGAGCTGTTTTTT,CASSLYSGENTGELFF
.,15,TRBJ2-5,TRBV7-2,once,TGTGCCAGCAGCTCCAACGGCCCAATTCGGGAGACCCAGTACTTC,CASSSNGPIRETQYF
TRBD2,14,TRBJ2-3,TRBV9,few,TGTGCCAGCAGCGCAGGGACTAGGGGAGATACGCAGTATTTT,CASSAGTRGDTQYF
.,13,TRBJ2-7,TRBV5-1,.,TGCGCCAGCAGCTGGGACACCACCTACGAGCAGTACTTC,CASSWDTTYEQYF